The 25 T cell receptor beta chains presented below share a single source sample, sequenced in a study of blood T cell repertoires in COVID-19. Only in-frame clones appear in the TCRdb table, and some are missing; sequencing was by immunoSEQ multiplex PCR. The sample lists around 370,000 clones; around 87% were seen once. The material sequenced was peripheral blood. The source is a woman in her 50s with COVID-19, enrolled during active disease.

The rearrangement links TRBV5-4 to TRBJ1-3; D might be TRBD1 (5 bases). V lost 0 bases, J lost 4 bases, and 11 bases lay in between. Germline V lookup: CDR1 SGHNT, CDR2 YYREEE (reference sequence). The CDR3 is 15 amino acids. CDR3 in amino acids: CASSLAGGRGNTIYF. The CDR3 bases are TGTGCCAGCAGCTTGGCCGGGGGAAGGGGAAACACCATATATTTT.

The rearrangement uses TRBV11-1 and TRBJ2-7, with 13 bases lining up with TRBD2. The V and J ends lost 5 bases and 4 bases, in that order; junction bases with no gene match: 8. The CDR3 sequence is 16 residues long. Germline V gene lookup returns CDR1 SGHAT and CDR2 FQDESV (reference sequence). The CDR3 nucleotides read TGTGCCAGCAGCCCAAGGACTAGCGGGAGTTTTTACGAGCAGTACTTC. Encoded protein: CASSPRTSGSFYEQYF.

The chain joins TRBV5-6 to TRBJ2-7, with TRBD2 matching over 9 bases. Germline CDR1 reads SGHDT; CDR2 reads YYEEEE. Unmatched junction bases numbered 3, after V lost 1 base and J lost 1 base. The CDR3 totals 15 residues. CDR3 residues: CASSLSGRQSYEQYF. CDR3 coding DNA: TGTGCCAGCAGCTTGAGCGGGAGGCAATCCTACGAGCAGTACTTC.

This rearrangement joins TRBV27 to TRBJ1-5, with a possible D match to TRBD1 (6 bases). This CDR3 contains 17 residues. V dropped 5 bases and J dropped 0 bases, with 17 bases sitting between them. Germline V CDR1 and CDR2: MNHEY, SMNVEV (reference sequence). CDR3 residues: CASSPQVRGHSNQPQHF. The CDR3 nucleotides read TGTGCCAGCAGTCCTCAAGTCAGGGGTCATAGCAATCAGCCCCAGCATTTT.

The V and J genes are TRBV2 and TRBJ1-4; 7 nucleotides match TRBD1. The length of the CDR3 is 13 residues. CDR1 and CDR2 (germline): SNHLY, FYNNEI. Trimming took 11 bases from V and 7 from J; bases not matched to a gene: 10. CDR3: CAGNRGEGEKLFF. The CDR3 nucleotides are TGTGCCGGAAACAGGGGAGAGGGTGAAAAACTGTTTTTT.

The V call is TRBV12-3 or TRBV12-4, the J call TRBJ2-1; D uncertain. V was pared by 3 bases and J by 7 bases, with 4 bases between. There are 11 residues in the CDR3. This CDR3 reads CASSFGNEQFF. The CDR3, as DNA: TGTGCCAGCAGTTTCGGTAATGAGCAGTTCTTC.

The chain links TRBV6-2 or TRBV6-3 to TRBJ2-7, with 11 bases identical to TRBD1. The germline V gene encodes CDR1 MNHEY and CDR2 SVGEGT. The CDR3 length is 14 residues. With 2 bases clipped from V and 3 bases from J, the junction kept 0 bases outside the gene matches. The DNA for the CDR3 is TGTGCCAGCAGTTACGGGACAGGGGGCTACGAGCAGTACTTC. Its translation: CASSYGTGGYEQYF.

The chain employs TRBV14 and TRBJ1-2, with 7 bases that match TRBD1. CDR1 and CDR2 (germline): SGHDN, FVKESK. V was clipped by 0 bases and J by 6 bases; unmatched bases: 10. This CDR3 is 16 amino acids long. Here the CDR3 reads CASSQDFPTGTDGYTF. The DNA of the CDR3 is TGTGCCAGCAGCCAAGATTTTCCGACAGGGACGGATGGCTACACCTTC. Supplemented by reference TRBV14 and TRBJ1-2, the full variable domain reads EAGVTQFPSHSVIEKGQTVTLRCDPISGHDNLYWYRRVMGKEIKFLLHFVKESKQDESGMPNNRFLAERTGGTYSTLKVQPAELEDSGVYFCASSQDFPTGTDGYTFGSGTRLTVV.

This clone was seen a handful of times. This chain's CDR3 is CASSQASTDTQYF. CDR3 bases: TGTGCCAGCAGCCAAGCTAGCACAGATACGCAGTATTTT. This chain connects TRBV3-1 (or the pseudogene TRBV3-2) to TRBJ2-3; no clear D gene. Germline CDR1 LGHDT, CDR2 YNNKEL (reference sequence). CDR3 length: 13 amino acids. V shed 1 base and J shed 0 bases, with 2 bases lying between them.

The chain combines TRBV15 with TRBJ2-1; 15 bases agree with TRBD2. CDR3 length: 18 amino acids. CDR1 is LNHNV and CDR2 is YYDKDF in the germline V gene (reference sequence). V dropped 2 bases and J dropped 10; count of bases not matched to a gene: 12. In nucleotides, the CDR3 is TGTGCCACCAGCAGAAGATCCGGGACTAGCGGGAGGTCCGTAGAGCAGTTCTTC. Translation: CATSRRSGTSGRSVEQFF.

The V gene is TRBV30, the J gene TRBJ2-1; the D is unclear. CDR3 size: 16 residues. Germline V gene lookup returns CDR1 GTSNPN and CDR2 SVGIG (reference sequence). The ends were cut back, 0 bases at V and 0 bases at J, with 12 bases in the middle. CDR3 nucleotides: TGTGCCTGGAGTGTACCGGCTGCTAGCTCCTACAATGAGCAGTTCTTC. Translated: CAWSVPAASSYNEQFF. Full variable domain (outside the CDR3, taken from reference TRBV30 and TRBJ2-1): SQTIHQWPATLVQPVGSPLSLECTVEGTSNPNLYWYRQAAGRGLQLLFYSVGIGQISSEVPQNLSASRPQDRQFILSSKKLLLSDSGFYLCAWSVPAASSYNEQFFGPGTRLTVL.

The genes are TRBV3-1 (or the pseudogene TRBV3-2) and TRBJ2-7, with 7 bases lining up with TRBD1. CDR3 length equals 15 residues. V gave up 4 bases and J gave up 2 bases; unmatched junction bases: 8. Germline CDR1 and CDR2: LGHDT and YNNKEL (reference sequence). The CDR3 coding sequence is TGTGCCAGCAGCCCCGGACAGGAACCCACCTACGAGCAGTACTTC. It translates to CASSPGQEPTYEQYF.

Of note for this clone: One junction end disagrees with the germline gene, perhaps due to a read error. This sequence joins TRBV7-7 and TRBJ2-5, with D possibly matching TRBD2 (6 bases). Germline-derived CDR1 and CDR2 are SSHAT and FNYEAQ (reference sequence). The CDR3 contains 12 residues. In DNA form, the CDR3 reads TGTGCTAGCAGCTTAGCCGGGGGGACCCAGTACTTC. Encoded protein: CASSLAGGTQYF. The full variable domain, with the rest looked up from reference TRBV7-7 and TRBJ2-5, is GAGVSQSPRYKVTKRGQDVTLRCDPISSHATLYWYQQALGQGPEFLTYFNYEAQPDKSGLPSDRFSAERPEGSISTLTIQRTEQRDSAMYRCASSLAGGTQYFGPGTRLLVL.

This chain links TRBV7-8 with TRBJ2-4; weak D call: TRBD1 (6 bases). Germline V lookup: CDR1 SGHVS, CDR2 FQNEAQ. CDR3 length: 14 amino acids. V gave up 4 bases and J gave up 8 bases, with 15 bases separating them. CDR3 loop: CASSSRPSGDIQYF. For the CDR3, the DNA is TGTGCCAGCAGCTCTCGACCATCAGGGGACATTCAGTACTTC.

The chain joins TRBV7-2 to TRBJ2-3; 12 nucleotides match TRBD2. Germline assignment: CDR1 SGHTA and CDR2 FQGNSA. Trimming removed 1 base from V and 4 bases from J; junction bases left unmatched: 3. The CDR3 runs to 16 residues. Here the CDR3 DNA reads TGTGCCAGCAGCTTAGTCTCTAGCGGGAGGGCAGATACGCAGTATTTT. The encoded protein is CASSLVSSGRADTQYF.

This chain uses TRBV4-2 with TRBJ2-1; D gene unclear. The CDR3 sequence is 15 residues long. Trimming cost V 1 base and J 1 base, with 8 bases left between them. Looked up from germline, CDR1 is LGHNA and CDR2 is YNFKEQ. CDR3 sequence reads: CASSQVAESYNEQFF. The CDR3 bases are TGTGCCAGCAGCCAAGTAGCCGAATCCTACAATGAGCAGTTCTTC.

The chain couples TRBV7-2 to TRBJ2-5; 11 bases agree with TRBD2. Germline lookup yields CDR1 SGHTA and CDR2 FQGNSA. V lost 1 base and J lost 6; bases outside the gene matches: 4. CDR3 length: 15 amino acids. The CDR3 region is CASSLGSGRAKTQYF. The CDR3 bases are TGTGCCAGCAGCTTAGGTAGCGGGAGGGCAAAGACCCAGTACTTC.

V usage is TRBV5-1 and J usage is TRBJ1-2; 8 bases match TRBD1. This CDR3 has 13 amino acids. Trimming took 3 bases from V and 4 from J; bases not matched to a gene: 2. Looked up from germline, CDR1 is SGHRS and CDR2 is YFSETQ. CDR3 sequence: CASSSGQGYGYTF. The CDR3 nucleotides are TGCGCCAGCAGCTCCGGACAGGGCTATGGCTACACCTTC. The entire variable domain, with the rest obtained from reference TRBV5-1 and TRBJ1-2, is as follows: KAGVTQTPRYLIKTRGQQVTLSCSPISGHRSVSWYQQTPGQGLQFLFEYFSETQRNKGNFPGRFSGRQFSNSRSEMNVSTLELGDSALYLCASSSGQGYGYTFGSGTRLTVV.

This chain uses TRBV3-1 (or the pseudogene TRBV3-2) with TRBJ1-1, with TRBD1 matching 7 bases. This CDR3 has 14 amino acids. The V gene's germline CDR1 is LGHDT and CDR2 YNNKEL (reference sequence). The V gene end was trimmed by 4 bases and the J gene end by 1 base; junction bases not matched to a gene: 3. The CDR3, as DNA: TGTGCCAGCAGCCTGGGACAGAAGAACACTGAAGCTTTCTTT. Translation: CASSLGQKNTEAFF.

This sequence joins TRBV23-1 and TRBJ2-7, with 8 bases identical to TRBD1. Being an ORF, TRBV23-1 has a function that is uncertain. The CDR3 has 16 amino acids. Trimming removed 0 bases from V and 4 bases from J; junction bases left unmatched: 8. The CDR3 nucleotides read TGCGCCAGCAGTCAATCTGGGTGCCAGGGGGCTTACGAGCAGTACTTC. Amino acid sequence: CASSQSGCQGAYEQYF.

V and J are TRBV3-1 (or the pseudogene TRBV3-2) and TRBJ2-5; tentatively, D is TRBD1 (6 bases). Germline-derived CDR1 and CDR2 are LGHDT and YNNKEL (reference sequence). Trimming took 4 bases from V and 7 from J, leaving 22 bases between them. The CDR3 length is 16 residues. CDR3 sequence (DNA): TGTGCCAGCAGCCCCCCTCGGCAGGGGTTATGGGTGACCCAGTACTTC. It codes for CASSPPRQGLWVTQYF.

The chain joins TRBV5-1 to TRBJ2-5; TRBD2 agrees at 14 bases. This CDR3 has 17 amino acids. V dropped 7 bases and J dropped 3; count of bases not matched to a gene: 11. Germline CDR1 is SGHRS and CDR2 is YFSETQ. The DNA of the CDR3 is TGCGCCAGCGAAGGGACTAGCGGGAGACAACAAAAAGAGACCCAGTACTTC. Protein sequence: CASEGTSGRQQKETQYF. The variable domain in full, completed from reference TRBV5-1 and TRBJ2-5, reads KAGVTQTPRYLIKTRGQQVTLSCSPISGHRSVSWYQQTPGQGLQFLFEYFSETQRNKGNFPGRFSGRQFSNSRSEMNVSTLELGDSALYLCASEGTSGRQQKETQYFGPGTRLLVL.

This chain uses TRBV12-3 or TRBV12-4 with TRBJ2-5; D ambiguous. The CDR3 has 13 amino acids. V lost 1 base and J lost 1, with 4 bases in between. DNA for the CDR3: TGTGCCAGCAGTTTAGATCTCCAAGAGACCCAGTACTTC. This encodes CASSLDLQETQYF.

Here the CDR3 reads CASSKTSGRRSIYEQFF. DNA for the CDR3: TGTGCCAGTAGTAAGACTAGCGGGAGGAGGTCGATCTATGAGCAGTTCTTC. The V and J genes are TRBV19 and TRBJ2-1, with TRBD2 matching over 13 bases. The germline gives CDR1 LNHDA, CDR2 SQIVND (reference sequence). J lost 8 bases, V lost 4 bases, and 11 bases had no gene match. This CDR3 has 17 residues.

V gene TRBV30 combines with J gene TRBJ2-3; perhaps TRBD2 as D (6 bases). The CDR3 is 14 amino acids. The V and J ends lost 4 bases and 0 bases respectively, with 11 bases between them. Germline CDR1 is GTSNPN and CDR2 is SVGIG (reference sequence). As DNA, the CDR3 is TGTGCCTGGACCGTGGGGGGAAGCACAGATACGCAGTATTTT. Amino acids: CAWTVGGSTDTQYF.